This is a list of T cell receptor beta chains from one sample in a study of cytomegalovirus exposure and HLA in healthy donors. The data were produced by immunoSEQ multiplex PCR, yet TCRdb's version contains in-frame clones alone and is incomplete. The repertoire holds more than 80,000 clones, with around 83% as singletons. The specimen sequenced was PBMCs. These receptors were obtained from a female donor in good health and CMV-seropositive. The CDR3 runs from the conserved cysteine through the conserved F or W. The D gene is left open where the match is weak. Only part of the rows carry a size: once, few, many, or a class if the clone is expanded.

DNA: TGTGCCAGCAGCTATAGCACGAACACTGAAGCTTTCTTT; CDR3: CASSYSTNTEAFF; J: TRBJ1-1; size: .; V: TRBV11-3; length: 13; D: .
DNA: TGTGCCAGCAGAGCCCAGGGGATTCGGAATCAGCCCCAGCATTTT; CDR3: CASRAQGIRNQPQHF; J: TRBJ1-5; size: once; V: TRBV28; length: 15; D: .
DNA: TGTGCCAGCAGGGAATTTGACAGGGTTGGTGAAGCTTTCTTT; CDR3: CASREFDRVGEAFF; J: TRBJ1-1; size: .; V: TRBV2; length: 14; D: TRBD1
DNA: TGTGCCAGCAGTGATGACCCGGGACACAGCTCCTACGAGCAGTACTTC; CDR3: CASSDDPGHSSYEQYF; J: TRBJ2-7; size: .; V: TRBV28; length: 16; D: .
DNA: TGTGCCTGGAGCCCCGGGACAGGTGAAGCTTTCTTT; CDR3: CAWSPGTGEAFF; J: TRBJ1-1; size: once; V: TRBV30; length: 12; D: TRBD1
DNA: TGTTCCAGCAGCTCACAGAACACTGAAGCTTTCTTT; CDR3: CSSSSQNTEAFF; J: TRBJ1-1; size: .; V: TRBV7-9; length: 12; D: .
DNA: TGCGCCAGCAGCTCGGGACAGGGCTTTAGTGTCACTGAAGCTTTCTTT; CDR3: CASSSGQGFSVTEAFF; J: TRBJ1-1; size: .; V: TRBV5-1; length: 16; D: TRBD1
DNA: TGTGCCAGCAGTTACTCGCGGGTGGCCTCCTACAATGAGCAGTTCTTC; CDR3: CASSYSRVASYNEQFF; J: TRBJ2-1; size: .; V: TRBV6-5; length: 16; D: .
DNA: TGTGCCAGCTCTCCATATCCGTCCAGGGGGTCTGGAAACACCATATATTTT; CDR3: CASSPYPSRGSGNTIYF; J: TRBJ1-3; size: .; V: TRBV18; length: 17; D: TRBD1
DNA: TGTGCCAGCAGTGAATTTGGCAGAAACTATGGCTACACCTTC; CDR3: CASSEFGRNYGYTF; J: TRBJ1-2; size: .; V: TRBV25-1; length: 14; D: .
DNA: TGTGCCACCAGCAGAGATTTTTTAGCTAACACTGAAGCTTTCTTT; CDR3: CATSRDFLANTEAFF; J: TRBJ1-1; size: .; V: TRBV15; length: 15; D: .
DNA: TGTGCCAGCAGTACCAACCCGGGTCAAGGCTTCACCTTC; CDR3: CASSTNPGQGFTF; J: TRBJ1-2; size: few; V: TRBV2; length: 13; D: .
DNA: TGCGCCAGCAGCCACCCCGGGACTAGCGGACAAGAGACCCAGTACTTC; CDR3: CASSHPGTSGQETQYF; J: TRBJ2-5; size: .; V: TRBV4-1; length: 16; D: TRBD2
DNA: TGTGCCAGCAGCTCGCCCGGGACAGGGGTCTACGAGCAGTACTTC; CDR3: CASSSPGTGVYEQYF; J: TRBJ2-7; size: .; V: TRBV7-9; length: 15; D: TRBD1
DNA: TGCGCCAGCAGCCAAGATCGGCAGGGGGCCTACGAGCAGTACTTC; CDR3: CASSQDRQGAYEQYF; J: TRBJ2-7; size: .; V: TRBV4-1; length: 15; D: TRBD1
DNA: TGTGCCTGGAGTCGTACCGGGACAGGGGGCAATGAGCAGTTCTTC; CDR3: CAWSRTGTGGNEQFF; J: TRBJ2-1; size: .; V: TRBV30; length: 15; D: TRBD1
DNA: TGTGCCAGCAGCTTGGGTCGCGGGAAAACAGATACGCAGTATTTT; CDR3: CASSLGRGKTDTQYF; J: TRBJ2-3; size: .; V: TRBV5-8; length: 15; D: .
DNA: TGTGCCAGCTCACCAATCGTGGGACTGAACTATGGCTACACCTTC; CDR3: CASSPIVGLNYGYTF; J: TRBJ1-2; size: .; V: TRBV18; length: 15; D: .
DNA: TGTGCCAGCTCTTCCTGGACTGGAGAGACCCAGTACTTC; CDR3: CASSSWTGETQYF; J: TRBJ2-5; size: .; V: TRBV27; length: 13; D: .
DNA: TGCGCCAGCAGCTTGAGTTACTGGGCCAGCTCCTACGAGCAGTACTTC; CDR3: CASSLSYWASSYEQYF; J: TRBJ2-7; size: .; V: TRBV5-1; length: 16; D: .
DNA: TGTGCCAGCAGCTTGTACAGGGAGACAGATACGCAGTATTTT; CDR3: CASSLYRETDTQYF; J: TRBJ2-3; size: .; V: TRBV7-9; length: 14; D: .
DNA: TGTGCCAGCATATCGTCGGAGACAGTCCCCCAAGTATACACTGAAGCTTTCTTT; CDR3: CASISSETVPQVYTEAFF; J: TRBJ1-1; size: .; V: TRBV6-4; length: 18; D: .
DNA: TGCGCCAGCAGCTTGATTGGGGGGGTTTCCTACAATGAGCAGTTCTTC; CDR3: CASSLIGGVSYNEQFF; J: TRBJ2-1; size: .; V: TRBV5-1; length: 16; D: TRBD2
DNA: TGTGCTAGTGGTCCCTGGCCGACAGCGTATTATGGCTACACCTTC; CDR3: CASGPWPTAYYGYTF; J: TRBJ1-2; size: .; V: TRBV12-5; length: 15; D: .
DNA: TGTGCCAGCAGCACGGACAGCCGATTGGGAGCTTTCTTT; CDR3: CASSTDSRLGAFF; J: TRBJ1-1; size: .; V: TRBV5-4; length: 13; D: .
DNA: TGTGCCAGCAGTTTCCGGGAGGGGCGAGAGACCCAGTACTTC; CDR3: CASSFREGRETQYF; J: TRBJ2-5; size: .; V: TRBV28; length: 14; D: TRBD2
DNA: TGTGCCAGCAGCTTAGTAGTCCCTTCCTACGAGCAGTACTTC; CDR3: CASSLVVPSYEQYF; J: TRBJ2-7; size: .; V: TRBV11-2; length: 14; D: .
DNA: TGTGCCAGTAGTATAGTCTTGACAGGGGACACTGAAGCTTTCTTT; CDR3: CASSIVLTGDTEAFF; J: TRBJ1-1; size: .; V: TRBV19; length: 15; D: TRBD1
DNA: TGCGCCAGCAGCCCGGACAGGGTACCCTACAATGAGCAGTTCTTC; CDR3: CASSPDRVPYNEQFF; J: TRBJ2-1; size: .; V: TRBV10-2; length: 15; D: TRBD1
DNA: TGTTCCAGCAGCTTAGAGGAGGGCCTGGACTATGGCTACACCTTC; CDR3: CSSSLEEGLDYGYTF; J: TRBJ1-2; size: .; V: TRBV7-9; length: 15; D: .
DNA: TGTGCCACCAGACAGGCAAATGAAAAACTGTTTTTT; CDR3: CATRQANEKLFF; J: TRBJ1-4; size: .; V: TRBV10-3; length: 12; D: .
DNA: TGTGCCAGCTCACCCAAGACAGGGATCAACGAGCAGTACTTC; CDR3: CASSPKTGINEQYF; J: TRBJ2-7; size: .; V: TRBV18; length: 14; D: TRBD1
DNA: TGCGCCAGCAGCCCGACAGAACCACAGGGGTGGGGAGCTTTCTTT; CDR3: CASSPTEPQGWGAFF; J: TRBJ1-1; size: .; V: TRBV5-1; length: 15; D: TRBD1
DNA: TGTGCCAGCAGTCCCCAGGGGTTTAACACTGAAGCTTTCTTT; CDR3: CASSPQGFNTEAFF; J: TRBJ1-1; size: .; V: TRBV6-1; length: 14; D: .
DNA: TGTGCCAGCAGCCAAGGACAGGGCGTTGCTAATGGCTACACCTTC; CDR3: CASSQGQGVANGYTF; J: TRBJ1-2; size: .; V: TRBV4-2; length: 15; D: TRBD1
DNA: TGCGCCAGCAGCTTGGCTAGCGGGGGGGCGAACACCGGGGAGCTGTTTTTT; CDR3: CASSLASGGANTGELFF; J: TRBJ2-2; size: .; V: TRBV5-1; length: 17; D: TRBD2